The 22 T cell receptor beta chains below were found in one sample sequenced in a study of T cells after yellow fever vaccination (dated by TCRdb to between 2019 and 2020). The protocol used for the library was 5' RACE. Reads for this sample came from an Illumina HiSeq 2500. TCRdb applied fastp at Q25 and MiXCR to the public reads, then kept only in-frame beta chains. Identical CDR3 proteins give one entry, which carries the most common genes and DNA. This sample gives about 69,000 distinct CDR3 sequences in total; under 6.5% of them show up just once. The ten largest clones represent over 2% of the sample. The label giving this sample's treatment or condition can be read as: live attenuated yellow fever vaccine strain. The sequenced sample was CD4+ T cells sorted from PBMCs, obtained roughly 15 days after the first yellow fever vaccination. All receptors derive from a man aged 18 to 29 who received the YFV17D yellow fever vaccine.

This clonotype has at least ten counts. The chain has TRBV5-1 and TRBJ1-1; perhaps TRBD1 as D (6 bases). The CDR3 is made up of 14 amino acids. Germline loops: CDR1 SGHRS, CDR2 YFSETQ. Trimming left V 0 bases short and J 5 bases short, with 11 bases between. In DNA, the CDR3 is TGCGCCAGCAGCTTGGAAACAGGGCGGACTGAAGCTTTCTTT. As protein: CASSLETGRTEAFF.

Turning to this clonotype: This clone may be a read error of a much larger clone one base away. This chain links TRBV3-1 with TRBJ1-2; 9 positions agree with TRBD1. The CDR3 is 13 amino acids. V trimming: 5 bases; J trimming: 8 bases; junction bases outside the gene matches: 6. Germline CDR1 reads LGHDT; CDR2 reads YNNKEL (reference sequence). DNA for the CDR3: TGTGCCAGCAGCACCCGGGACAGGGTCGGCTACACCTTC. Amino acid sequence: CASSTRDRVGYTF. Looking up the rest from reference TRBV3-1 and TRBJ1-2 gives the full variable domain: DTAVSQTPKYLVTQMGNDKSIKCEQNLGHDTMYWYKQDSKKFLKIMFSYNNKELIINETVPNRFSPKSPDKAHLNLHINSLELGDSAVYFCASSTRDRVGYTFGSGTRLTVV.

The sample holds many counts of this clonotype. The gene calls are TRBV27 and TRBJ1-1; 8 bases line up with TRBD1. In germline, CDR1 is MNHEY, CDR2 SMNVEV (reference sequence). There are 12 residues in the CDR3. V lost 6 bases and J lost 6; bases outside the gene matches: 3. The CDR3 sequence is CASSTQGAEAFF. CDR3 sequence (DNA): TGTGCCAGCAGCACACAGGGGGCTGAAGCTTTCTTT.

As for this clonotype: This may arise from a read error, as a much more abundant clone is one base away. The gene calls are TRBV2 and TRBJ2-7; possibly TRBD1 or TRBD2 for D (5 bases each). Germline V gene lookup returns CDR1 SNHLY and CDR2 FYNNEI. The V end was cut by 5 bases, the J end by 4 bases, with 9 bases between. The CDR3 has 12 amino acids. This CDR3 is CASSRWGYEQYF. CDR3 DNA sequence: TGTGCCAGCAGTAGATGGGGGTACGAGCAGTACTTC.

In its sample, this clonotype was seen many times. The chain employs TRBV6-5 and TRBJ1-2, with D possibly TRBD1 on 6 matching bases. The CDR3 runs to 15 residues. V shed 2 bases and J shed 4 bases, with 14 bases lying between them. CDR1 and CDR2 (germline): MNHEY, SVGAGI. CDR3 residues: CASSYGMGASYGYTF. CDR3 DNA: TGTGCCAGCAGTTACGGTATGGGGGCCAGCTATGGCTACACCTTC.

The chain is built from TRBV5-4 and TRBJ2-1, with TRBD1 as a possible D gene (5 bases). The CDR3 is 15 amino acids. CDR1 and CDR2 (germline): SGHNT, YYREEE (reference sequence). Trimming took 0 bases from V and 4 from J, leaving 11 bases between them. In nucleotides, the CDR3 is TGTGCCAGCAGCTTGGCCGTTAGGGGTTACAATGAGCAGTTCTTC. Translating gives CASSLAVRGYNEQFF.

This rearrangement joins TRBV29-1 to TRBJ2-3; 12 bases align to TRBD2. V shed 5 bases, J shed 6 bases, and the junction held 6 bases outside the gene matches. CDR3 length equals 14 residues. The germline CDR1 and CDR2 sequences are SQVTM and ANQGSEA. CDR3 sequence (DNA): TGCAGCGTTTCTAGCGGGGGGGCCCGGGATACGCAGTATTTT. This codes for CSVSSGGARDTQYF.

This clonotype was seen only a few times. A much larger clone sits a single nucleotide away, making a read error possible. The chain couples TRBV6-1 to TRBJ1-5; D possibly corresponds to TRBD1 (5 bases). The CDR3 is made up of 15 amino acids. Germline CDR1 is MNHNS and CDR2 is SASEGT. The CDR3 spells CPSSGGREGNQPQHF. The DNA of the CDR3 is TGTCCCAGCAGTGGGGGGAGAGAGGGGAATCAGCCCCAGCATTTT.

This clonotype was counted at least ten times. The CDR3 DNA is TGCAGTGCTAGAGCGGAAGGGGAGACCCAGTACTTC. Translation: CSARAEGETQYF. The J gene is TRBJ2-5, the V gene TRBV20-1, with D unclear. This CDR3 is built from 12 residues. V was clipped by 1 base and J by 5 bases, with 8 bases between them. Germline V gene data show CDR1 as DFQATT and CDR2 as SNEGSKA (reference sequence).

This CDR3 is CASSFGDYEQYV. The CDR3 bases are TGTGCCAGCAGCTTCGGGGACTACGAGCAGTACGTC. J is TRBJ2-7 and V is TRBV7-8; tentatively, D is TRBD2 (5 bases). Trimming removed 3 bases at V and 3 bases at J, with 6 bases between. The germline gives CDR1 SGHVS, CDR2 FQNEAQ. The CDR3 is 12 residues long.

This clonotype was counted a few times. This chain links TRBV6-5 with TRBJ1-1; perhaps TRBD1 as D (5 bases). Looked up from germline, CDR1 is MNHEY and CDR2 is SVGAGI. CDR3 size: 14 residues. With 4 bases removed from V and 1 base from J, the gap between germline ends came to 10 bases. The CDR3 region is CASSLEGPNTEAFF. The CDR3 DNA reads as TGTGCCAGCAGTTTAGAGGGACCGAACACTGAAGCTTTCTTT.

This clonotype was detected ten times or more. The chain links TRBV20-1 to TRBJ1-1; TRBD1 is a possible D gene (6 bases). This CDR3 has 14 residues. V shed 5 bases and J shed 0 bases, with 13 bases lying between them. Looked up from germline, CDR1 is DFQATT and CDR2 is SNEGSKA (reference sequence). DNA of the CDR3: TGCAGTGCTCAAGAGACAGGCCTGAACACTGAAGCTTTCTTT. It codes for CSAQETGLNTEAFF.

This clonotype was recorded at least ten times. This chain links TRBV20-1 with TRBJ1-2; perhaps TRBD1 as D (6 bases). The germline V gene encodes CDR1 DFQATT and CDR2 SNEGSKA (reference sequence). V lost 6 bases and J 0 bases, leaving 14 bases between the germline ends. The CDR3 covers 14 residues. In DNA, the CDR3 is TGCAGTGCCGCACAGGGAACGGCTAACTATGGCTACACCTTC. It is translated as CSAAQGTANYGYTF.

Comment on this clonotype: Since a much larger clone is just one base distant, this may be a read error. The chain recombines TRBV12-3 or TRBV12-4 with TRBJ1-2; D is ambiguous. This CDR3 region has 15 residues. The V gene lost 2 bases and the J gene lost 4 bases, with 14 bases spanning the gap. The CDR3 here is CASSLYRERGYGYTF. In DNA form, the CDR3 reads TGTGCCAGCAGTTTATATCGGGAACGGGGCTATGGCTACACCTTC.

This clonotype occurred many times. V usage is TRBV7-6 and J usage is TRBJ2-5, with 7 positions matching TRBD1. This CDR3 has 15 amino acids. J gave up 2 bases and V 5 bases, and 8 bases lay outside the gene matches. The germline V gene has CDR1 SGHVS and CDR2 FNYEAQ. The CDR3 reads CASSLSPGQQETQYF. Here the CDR3 DNA reads TGTGCCAGCAGCCTCTCACCGGGACAGCAAGAGACCCAGTACTTC.

This clonotype appeared many times. This sequence joins TRBV20-1 and TRBJ1-5; D call uncertain. The CDR3 contains 12 residues. The germline CDR1 and CDR2 sequences are DFQATT and SNEGSKA (reference sequence). Trimming stripped 0 bases from V and 9 bases from J, with 9 bases between. This CDR3 reads CSARDGGRPQHF. DNA for the CDR3: TGCAGTGCTAGAGATGGTGGGCGGCCCCAGCATTTT.

This clonotype has a count of ten or more. The CDR3 reads CASSLRGWETQYF. In DNA, the CDR3 is TGTGCCAGCAGCTTACGGGGTTGGGAGACCCAGTACTTC. The V call is TRBV5-5, the J call TRBJ2-5; D may be TRBD2 (5 bases). This CDR3 region has 13 residues. The V gene lost 2 bases and the J gene lost 5 bases, with 10 bases spanning the gap. Germline CDR1 reads SGHKS; CDR2 reads YYEKEE (reference sequence).

This clonotype was seen at least ten times. The rearrangement links TRBV7-3 to TRBJ2-7; 7 bases agree with TRBD1. Germline V lookup: CDR1 SGHTA, CDR2 FQGTGA. This CDR3 has 13 amino acids. J was trimmed by 5 bases and V by 0 bases; bases with no gene match: 1. In DNA form, the CDR3 reads TGTGCCAGCAGCTTAACAGGGGGCCACGAGCAGTACTTC. Protein product: CASSLTGGHEQYF. Based on the CDR3 plus reference TRBV7-3 and TRBJ2-7, the full variable domain is GAGVSQTPSNKVTEKGKYVELRCDPISGHTALYWYRQSLGQGPEFLIYFQGTGAADDSGLPNDRFFAVRPEGSVSTLKIQRTERGDSAVYLCASSLTGGHEQYFGPGTRLTVT.

This clonotype occurred many times. The CDR3 is CASSLGDAAEKLFF. CDR3 DNA: TGCGCCAGCAGCTTGGGAGATGCAGCTGAAAAACTGTTTTTT. The chain has TRBV5-1 and TRBJ1-4; D gene ambiguous. Germline lookup yields CDR1 SGHRS and CDR2 YFSETQ. V lost 0 bases and J 7 bases, leaving 10 bases between the germline ends. This CDR3 is built from 14 residues.

The table lists this clonotype with many counts. The chain is built from TRBV7-3 and TRBJ2-2, with D hard to call. There are 14 residues in the CDR3. Germline V gene data show CDR1 as SGHTA and CDR2 as FQGTGA. Deletions cut 4 bases from V and 6 bases from J, with 12 bases between. The CDR3 bases are TGTGCCAGCAGCTCCACCGGCGGTTCCGGGGAGCTGTTTTTT. Translation: CASSSTGGSGELFF. The full variable domain, its missing parts supplied by reference TRBV7-3 and TRBJ2-2, is GAGVSQTPSNKVTEKGKYVELRCDPISGHTALYWYRQSLGQGPEFLIYFQGTGAADDSGLPNDRFFAVRPEGSVSTLKIQRTERGDSAVYLCASSSTGGSGELFFGEGSRLTVL.

This clonotype was seen many times. The V and J genes are TRBV6-5 and TRBJ2-3; D is perhaps TRBD1 (6 bases). The germline V gene encodes CDR1 MNHEY and CDR2 SVGAGI. This CDR3 is 13 amino acids long. V was shortened by 4 bases and J by 2 bases, with 7 bases between the two germline ends. This chain's CDR3 is CASSWDNTDTQYF. The CDR3 bases are TGTGCCAGCAGTTGGGACAACACAGATACGCAGTATTTT.

This clonotype was seen at least ten times. The chain combines TRBV5-6 with TRBJ2-1; 8 nucleotides agree with TRBD1. The CDR3 extends over 15 amino acids. V lost 1 base and J lost 6; bases outside the gene matches: 6. CDR1 is SGHDT and CDR2 is YYEEEE in the germline V gene. The CDR3 spells CASSLKDRVTNEQFF. The CDR3, as DNA: TGTGCCAGCAGCTTGAAGGACAGGGTCACCAATGAGCAGTTCTTC.